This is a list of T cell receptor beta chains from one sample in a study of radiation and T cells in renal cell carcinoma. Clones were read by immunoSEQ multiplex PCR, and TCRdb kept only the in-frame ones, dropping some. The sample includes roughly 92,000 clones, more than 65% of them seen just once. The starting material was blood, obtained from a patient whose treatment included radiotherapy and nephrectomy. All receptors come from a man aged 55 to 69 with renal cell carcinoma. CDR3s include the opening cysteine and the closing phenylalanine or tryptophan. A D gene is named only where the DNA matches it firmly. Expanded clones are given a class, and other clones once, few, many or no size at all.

CAISEWGRGRDNEQFF	TGTGCCATCAGTGAGTGGGGGAGGGGGCGCGACAATGAGCAGTTCTTC	-	-	TRBV10-3	TRBJ2-1
CASRPSTGPGETQYF	TGTGCCAGTAGGCCTTCGACAGGGCCGGGGGAGACCCAGTACTTC	-	TRBD1	TRBV19	TRBJ2-5
CASSVGPYTEAFF	TGTGCCAGCAGCGTCGGTCCTTACACTGAAGCTTTCTTT	once	-	TRBV9	TRBJ1-1
CAWSTGTFRTF	TGTGCCTGGAGTACGGGGACGTTCCGGACCTTC	medium-sized	-	TRBV30	TRBJ1-2
CASSLDPGGWREANVLTF	TGTGCCAGCAGCTTAGACCCAGGGGGCTGGCGTGAGGCCAACGTCCTGACTTTC	-	TRBD1	TRBV7-8	TRBJ2-6
CASSLGRAGNTIYF	TGTGCCAGCAGCTTAGGCAGGGCTGGAAACACCATATATTTT	-	-	TRBV7-2	TRBJ1-3
CASSFWVGSAQETQYF	TGTGCCAGCAGTTTTTGGGTGGGTAGCGCCCAAGAGACCCAGTACTTC	few	-	TRBV28	TRBJ2-5
CASSGRLVGATGELFF	TGTGCCAGCAGCGGGAGACTAGTAGGGGCCACCGGGGAGCTGTTTTTT	-	-	TRBV14	TRBJ2-2
CASSATWTSGDSYEQYF	TGTGCCAGCTCAGCTACCTGGACTAGCGGAGACTCCTACGAGCAGTACTTC	-	TRBD2	TRBV18	TRBJ2-7
CAWSVLGDPNSPLHF	TGTGCCTGGAGTGTACTGGGGGACCCTAATTCACCCCTCCACTTT	-	-	TRBV30	TRBJ1-6
CASSKEGTYNEQFF	TGTGCCAGCAGCAAGGAGGGAACCTACAATGAGCAGTTCTTC	-	-	TRBV21-1	TRBJ2-1
CASSLGSFAAYEQYF	TGTGCCAGCAGCTTAGGCAGTTTTGCCGCCTACGAGCAGTACTTC	-	-	TRBV7-2	TRBJ2-7
CASSNSGSLETQYF	TGTGCCAGCAGTAATAGCGGGAGTCTGGAGACCCAGTACTTC	-	TRBD2	TRBV25-1	TRBJ2-5
CASSIESGRTYEQYF	TGTGCCAGTAGTATTGAAAGTGGGCGAACCTACGAGCAGTACTTC	-	-	TRBV19	TRBJ2-7
CASSLSLGTSGYTDTQYF	TGTGCCAGCAGCTTGTCCCTCGGGACTAGCGGATACACAGATACGCAGTATTTT	few	TRBD2	TRBV11-2	TRBJ2-3
CASSFGGGRLNTEAFF	TGTGCCAGCAGTTTTGGGGGAGGGCGGTTGAACACTGAAGCTTTCTTT	-	-	TRBV27	TRBJ1-1
CASSHRADQTYGYTF	TGTGCCAGCAGCCACCGGGCGGATCAAACTTATGGCTACACCTTC	-	-	TRBV4-2	TRBJ1-2
CASSLGTGGQPQHF	TGTGCCAGCAGCTTGGGGACGGGTGGTCAGCCCCAGCATTTT	-	-	TRBV11-1	TRBJ1-5
CASSHRDPSIYGYTF	TGCGCCAGCAGCCACCGGGACCCTTCAATTTATGGCTACACCTTC	-	-	TRBV4-1	TRBJ1-2
CASSLGVSRSYNEQFF	TGCGCCAGCAGCTTGGGAGTTAGCCGCTCCTACAATGAGCAGTTCTTC	-	-	TRBV5-1	TRBJ2-1
CASRPGGDYEQYF	TGTGCCAGTAGGCCCGGGGGGGACTACGAGCAGTACTTC	-	TRBD2	TRBV19	TRBJ2-7
CATSSPDRGTDTQYF	TGTGCCACTTCCTCACCCGACAGGGGAACAGATACGCAGTATTTT	once	TRBD1	TRBV10-3	TRBJ2-3
CASSVTGTYEQYF	TGTGCCAGCAGCGTCACAGGGACCTACGAGCAGTACTTC	-	-	TRBV25-1	TRBJ2-7
CASSILADTDTQYF	TGTGCCAGTAGTATTTTGGCAGACACAGATACGCAGTATTTT	-	-	TRBV19	TRBJ2-3
CASIGGWDNEQFF	TGTGCCAGCATTGGAGGTTGGGACAATGAGCAGTTCTTC	-	-	TRBV7-8	TRBJ2-1
CASSPWPGTVGGYEQYF	TGTGCCAGCAGCCCCTGGCCGGGGACAGTGGGCGGCTACGAGCAGTACTTC	-	TRBD1	TRBV7-9	TRBJ2-7
CASSSGGAGNIQYF	TGCGCCAGCAGTTCAGGGGGCGCGGGGAACATTCAGTACTTC	-	TRBD1	TRBV10-1	TRBJ2-4
CASNFGTGTEAFF	TGTGCCAGTAACTTCGGGACAGGCACTGAAGCTTTCTTT	few	TRBD1	TRBV19	TRBJ1-1
CASSQVWAAGGDTQYF	TGTGCCAGCAGCCAAGTATGGGCAGCGGGAGGAGATACGCAGTATTTT	-	TRBD2	TRBV14	TRBJ2-3